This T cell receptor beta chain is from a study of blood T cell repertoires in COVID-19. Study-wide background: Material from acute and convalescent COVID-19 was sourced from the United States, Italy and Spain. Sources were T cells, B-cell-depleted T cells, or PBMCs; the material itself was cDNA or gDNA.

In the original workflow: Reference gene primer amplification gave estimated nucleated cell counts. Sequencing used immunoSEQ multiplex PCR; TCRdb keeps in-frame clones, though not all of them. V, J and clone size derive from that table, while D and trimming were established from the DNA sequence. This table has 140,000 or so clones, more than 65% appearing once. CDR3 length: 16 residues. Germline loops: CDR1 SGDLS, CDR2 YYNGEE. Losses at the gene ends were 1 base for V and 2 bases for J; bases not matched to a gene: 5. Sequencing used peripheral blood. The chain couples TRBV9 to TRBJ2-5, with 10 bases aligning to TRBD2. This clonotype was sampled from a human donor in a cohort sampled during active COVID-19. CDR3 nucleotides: TGTGCCAGCAGCGTACAACTAGCGGGACTTCAAGAGACCCAGTACTTC. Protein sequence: CASSVQLAGLQETQYF. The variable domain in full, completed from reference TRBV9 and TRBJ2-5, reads DSGVTQTPKHLITATGQRVTLRCSPRSGDLSVYWYQQSLDQGLQFLIQYYNGEERAKGNILERFSAQQFPDLHSELNLSSLELGDSALYFCASSVQLAGLQETQYFGPGTRLLVL.